These 22 T cell receptor beta chains share one sample of origin, sequenced in a study of T-cell memory formation after mild COVID-19. TCRdb reprocessed the 5' RACE reads with MiXCR, giving one entry per CDR3 protein. The top ten clones hold about 3.5% of a sample with 150,000 to 200,000 distinct CDR3 sequences, 11% of them seen once. Sequencing used PBMCs or a T cell subset sorted from them (not recorded which). These TCRs come from a man aged 18 to 30 who had mild COVID-19 (a few samples of this study predate the infection). Cell type and time point are not known.

This clonotype showed up many times. This rearrangement joins TRBV7-9 to TRBJ2-2, with D possibly matching TRBD2 (6 bases). Trimming pared 4 bases from V and 9 bases from J, leaving 15 bases between. Per germline, CDR1 SEHNR and CDR2 FQNEAQ (reference sequence). The CDR3 runs to 14 residues. CDR3 amino acids: CASSSGRGVWELFF. The DNA of the CDR3 is TGTGCCAGCAGCTCCGGACGCGGGGTCTGGGAGCTGTTTTTT.

This rearrangement joins TRBV6-5 to TRBJ2-7, with D uncertain. The germline V and J ends were trimmed by 2 bases and 2 bases, with 10 bases remaining between them. Germline loops: CDR1 MNHEY, CDR2 SVGAGI. The CDR3 is made up of 14 amino acids. CDR3 sequence reads: CASSYAMGTYEQYV. For the CDR3, the DNA is TGTGCCAGCAGTTACGCCATGGGGACCTACGAGCAGTACGTC.

Many counts were recorded for this clonotype. The chain carries TRBV7-2 and TRBJ2-3; D call uncertain. V was trimmed by 3 bases and J by 5 bases, leaving 9 bases between them. This CDR3 is 13 amino acids long. Germline-derived CDR1 and CDR2 are SGHTA and FQGNSA. This chain's CDR3 is CASSFAILDTQYF. The DNA of the CDR3 is TGTGCCAGCAGCTTTGCAATTCTAGATACGCAGTATTTT.

This clonotype was detected a few times. The chain is built from TRBV20-1 and TRBJ2-3, with D perhaps being TRBD1 or TRBD2 (5 bases each). The CDR3 has 16 amino acids. Germline CDR1 is DFQATT and CDR2 is SNEGSKA (reference sequence). The ends were cut back, 5 bases at V and 4 bases at J, with 22 bases in the middle. The CDR3 DNA follows: TGCAGTGCTCCCATGGGGACCGACCGCCTCCCAGATACGCAGTATTTT. Translated, it gives CSAPMGTDRLPDTQYF.

The sample holds many counts of this clonotype. The genes are TRBV5-1 and TRBJ1-3; the D is unclear. CDR1 SGHRS and CDR2 YFSETQ come from the germline V gene. This CDR3 is built from 15 residues. V was cut by 4 bases and J by 0 bases, with 11 bases left in between. The CDR3 DNA follows: TGCGCCAGCAGCCAGACGTCATCCTCTGGAAACACCATATATTTT. It specifies CASSQTSSSGNTIYF.

This clonotype was seen a few times. This chain joins TRBV12-5 and TRBJ2-1, with D possibly being TRBD1 (6 bases). Germline CDR1 reads LGHNT; CDR2 reads FRNRAP. V lost 7 bases, J lost 8 bases, and 18 bases lay in between. This CDR3 comprises 14 residues. CDR3 region: CASAPVNRVDEQFF. In DNA form, the CDR3 reads TGTGCTAGTGCCCCGGTAAACAGGGTCGATGAGCAGTTCTTC.

The V gene is TRBV20-1, the J gene TRBJ1-6, with D possibly being TRBD1 (5 bases). V lost 0 bases to trimming and J lost 10 bases, with 13 bases between them. This CDR3 is 14 amino acids long. The V gene's germline CDR1 is DFQATT and CDR2 SNEGSKA (reference sequence). CDR3 in DNA: TGCAGTGCTAGAGAGGCAGGGAGAAGCTCACCCCTCCACTTT. Its translation: CSAREAGRSSPLHF.

This clonotype was seen only a few times. The chain has TRBV7-2 and TRBJ1-6; D is possibly TRBD1 (6 bases). Germline V lookup: CDR1 SGHTA, CDR2 FQGNSA. V was clipped by 3 bases and J by 8 bases, with 14 bases between them. The CDR3 is 15 residues long. The CDR3 DNA reads as TGTGCCAGCAGCTTTGCGGGGGGCGGGGATTCACCCCTCCACTTT. Translation gives CASSFAGGGDSPLHF.

This clonotype was detected only a few times. The gene calls are TRBV7-9 and TRBJ2-5, with D tentatively TRBD2 (5 bases). V dropped 2 bases and J dropped 5 bases, with 6 bases sitting between them. The germline V gene encodes CDR1 SEHNR and CDR2 FQNEAQ (reference sequence). CDR3 length: 12 residues. Here the CDR3 DNA reads TGTGCCAGCAGCTTATCTAGCGAGACCCAGTACTTC. It encodes CASSLSSETQYF.

This clonotype was detected only a few times. The rearrangement joins TRBV5-6 to TRBJ1-2; 7 bases match TRBD1. V shed 0 bases and J 4 bases; nucleotides not matched to a gene: 0. This CDR3 has 13 residues. The germline CDR1 and CDR2 sequences are SGHDT and YYEEEE. Here the CDR3 DNA reads TGTGCCAGCAGCTTGGGGGACAGCTATGGCTACACCTTC. This gives the protein CASSLGDSYGYTF.

The sample holds many counts of this clonotype. The chain carries TRBV6-2 or TRBV6-3 and TRBJ2-1; D uncertain. Germline CDR1 MNHEY, CDR2 SVGEGT. The CDR3 is made up of 11 amino acids. Deletions cut 4 bases from V and 4 bases from J, with 2 bases between. The CDR3 reads CASSLYNEQFF. As DNA, the CDR3 is TGTGCCAGCAGTTTATACAATGAGCAGTTCTTC.

Many counts were recorded for this clonotype. The V gene is TRBV5-1, the J gene TRBJ2-3; D is ambiguous. The CDR3 length is 14 residues. Trimming shortened V by 2 bases and J by 4 bases, and 11 bases separated the two germline ends. Germline V gene data show CDR1 as SGHRS and CDR2 as YFSETQ. The CDR3 bases are TGCGCCAGCAGCTTATACGTGTCGGCAGATACGCAGTATTTT. It is translated as CASSLYVSADTQYF.

The rearrangement links TRBV10-2 to TRBJ1-1, with D unresolved. Germline V gives CDR1 WSHSY, CDR2 SAAADI. V shed 4 bases and J shed 8 bases, with 11 bases lying between them. The CDR3 extends over 12 amino acids. The CDR3 loop reads CASSANVREAFF. DNA for the CDR3: TGCGCCAGCAGTGCGAATGTTCGAGAAGCTTTCTTT.

J is TRBJ1-5 and V is TRBV15; no firm D call. The germline CDR1 and CDR2 sequences are LNHNV and YYDKDF (reference sequence). V was pared by 4 bases and J by 7 bases, with 14 bases between. The CDR3 runs to 14 residues. The CDR3 nucleotides read TGTGCCACCAGCAACCCGCGTCTAGAACAGCCCCAGCATTTT. It specifies CATSNPRLEQPQHF.

V usage is TRBV9 and J usage is TRBJ2-5; D gene ambiguous. V lost 0 bases and J 1 base, leaving 13 bases between the germline ends. The CDR3 is 16 amino acids. Germline V gives CDR1 SGDLS, CDR2 YYNGEE. CDR3 nucleotide sequence: TGTGCCAGCAGCGTAGCTAACCGGGCCCCCCAAGAGACCCAGTACTTC. It codes for CASSVANRAPQETQYF.

This sequence joins TRBV7-2 and TRBJ1-5, with D hard to call. The germline CDR1 and CDR2 sequences are SGHTA and FQGNSA. The V end lost 4 bases, the J end lost 5 bases, and 9 bases lay between the germline ends. The CDR3 runs to 13 residues. CDR3 loop: CASSSWEDQPQHF. The DNA for the CDR3 is TGTGCCAGCAGCTCCTGGGAGGATCAGCCCCAGCATTTT.

This clonotype was seen only a few times. The CDR3 nucleotides read TGTGCCAGCAGCGCCCGCGACTATGGCTACACCTTC. It codes for CASSARDYGYTF. V and J are TRBV7-2 and TRBJ1-2; the D is unclear. The CDR3 is 12 residues long. Trimming cost V 5 bases and J 3 bases, with 7 bases left between them. Germline values: CDR1 SGHTA, CDR2 FQGNSA.

The rearrangement uses TRBV20-1 and TRBJ2-7; D might be TRBD1 or TRBD2, each matching 5 bases. V was trimmed by 4 bases and J by 4 bases, leaving 14 bases between them. The germline CDR1 and CDR2 sequences are DFQATT and SNEGSKA (reference sequence). The CDR3 is 13 residues long. This CDR3 reads CSAILGDPYEQYF. CDR3 nucleotides: TGCAGTGCTATCCTAGGGGACCCTTACGAGCAGTACTTC.

The genes are TRBV5-1 and TRBJ2-3, with a tentative D call TRBD1 (6 bases). The V and J ends lost 7 bases and 4 bases respectively, with 13 bases between them. The germline CDR1 and CDR2 sequences are SGHRS and YFSETQ. This CDR3 spans 13 amino acids. CDR3 amino acids: CASAQGFADTQYF. DNA of the CDR3: TGCGCCAGCGCGCAGGGGTTCGCAGATACGCAGTATTTT.

This clonotype is judged medium-sized (0.01 to 0.1%). The chain carries TRBV7-2 and TRBJ1-2; 9 bases fit TRBD1. This CDR3 comprises 14 residues. The junction had 2 bases not matched to a gene; V was cut back by 2 bases and J by 4 bases. Germline V CDR1 and CDR2: SGHTA, FQGNSA. The CDR3 bases are TGTGCCAGCAGCTTACCGACAGGGGGCTATGGCTACACCTTC. Its translation: CASSLPTGGYGYTF.

J is TRBJ2-3 and V is TRBV11-2, with D perhaps TRBD2 (6 bases). The V end was cut by 2 bases, the J end by 0 bases, with 9 bases between. Germline V gene lookup returns CDR1 SGHAT and CDR2 FQNNGV. The CDR3 consists of 15 residues. CDR3 residues: CASSLMGTSTDTQYF. CDR3 DNA sequence: TGTGCCAGCAGCTTAATGGGGACTAGCACAGATACGCAGTATTTT. Full variable domain (rest looked up from reference TRBV11-2 and TRBJ2-3): EAGVAQSPRYKIIEKRQSVAFWCNPISGHATLYWYQQILGQGPKLLIQFQNNGVVDDSQLPKDRFSAERLKGVDSTLKIQPAKLEDSAVYLCASSLMGTSTDTQYFGPGTRLTVL.

V and J are TRBV7-9 and TRBJ1-2; perhaps TRBD1 as D (5 bases). Germline V gives CDR1 SEHNR, CDR2 FQNEAQ (reference sequence). V was shortened by 5 bases and J by 4 bases, with 14 bases between the two germline ends. The CDR3 loop spans 14 amino acids. The CDR3 nucleotides are TGTGCCAGCAGCACTAGCGCAGGGAGCTATGGCTACACCTTC. This sequence encodes CASSTSAGSYGYTF.